The clone carrying this TCR beta chain was seen only a few times. No antigen is known for it. The source of the sample is a study of T cells in Graves' hyperthyroidism and ophthalmopathy. Study details: Peripheral blood draws took place at initial diagnosis, ahead of any treatment. Findings of the study overall: Ophthalmopathy was model-predicted a median about 6 months pre-onset. In the blood, most expanded thyroid clonotypes above 0.001 appeared as well.

Trimming stripped 3 bases from V and 2 bases from J, with 32 bases between. The germline gives CDR1 LGHDT, CDR2 YNNKEL (reference sequence). There are 21 residues in the CDR3. TCR beta CDR3 regions were amplified from RNA transcripts. Initially, a first-round RT-PCR of the TCR CDR3 employed the HTBI primer set. TCRdb reprocessed the multiplex PCR reads via MiXCR and lists one record per CDR3 protein. The sample records more than 450,000 distinct CDR3 sequences, 14% being singletons. The chain has TRBV3-1 and TRBJ2-7; possibly TRBD2 for D (5 bases). The sequence derives from a woman between 40 and 55 years old with Graves' hyperthyroidism. The sample taken for sequencing was blood. CDR3 region: CASSHASPSSSQRFQPYEQYF. The CDR3 DNA sequence: TGTGCCAGCAGCCACGCCTCGCCTAGCTCCTCTCAGAGATTTCAACCCTACGAGCAGTACTTC.